This T cell receptor (beta chain) is from a study of T cell responses to AZD1222 COVID-19 vaccine. Overall study: Recipients boosted at about 4 weeks or about 12 weeks are pooled. Broader study findings: A reported finding is that nearly half of spike-specific TCRs target unmutated variant regions. Two doses of AZD1222 preceded a rise in Spike-specific TCR breadth and depth.

The assay was immunoSEQ multiplex PCR, and TCRdb's table has in-frame clones only and misses some. The sample lists more than 95,000 clones, approximately 90% seen once, with under 8.5% in the top ten. On this clone itself: The antigen remains undetermined. This sample also contains other DNA sequences that code for the same CDR3.

J lost 6 bases, V lost 6 bases, and 5 bases had no gene match. This CDR3 region has 13 residues. CDR1 and CDR2 from the germline V gene are SGHAT and FQNNGV. The material was peripheral blood, obtained on day 0 of AZD1222 vaccination. The source of this sequence is an adult in good health. The rearrangement links TRBV11-2 to TRBJ2-7; TRBD1 matches 10 bases. CDR3 DNA: TGTGCCAGCAGTTGGGACAGGGGAAGCGAGCAGTACTTC. It yields the protein CASSWDRGSEQYF.